The entry below gives a single TCR beta chain sequence along with its context. Profiled with immunoSEQ multiplex PCR; TCRdb holds only in-frame clones, not every one. Of approximately 40,000 clones in the sample, roughly 96% were seen once. The record originates from a study of T cell changes during pregnancy in multiple sclerosis. Looked up from germline, CDR1 is SQVTM and CDR2 is ANQGSEA. This CDR3 comprises 11 residues. V shed 8 bases and J 4 bases; nucleotides not matched to a gene: 4. The starting material was peripheral blood, obtained in the second trimester of pregnancy. J is TRBJ2-5 and V is TRBV29-1, with 7 bases matching TRBD1. The sequence derives from a female donor with multiple sclerosis, enrolled in a pregnancy study. The CDR3 sequence is CSHDRVETQYF. CDR3 bases: TGCAGCCATGACAGGGTAGAGACCCAGTACTTC.